One sample yielded the 29 T cell receptor beta chains listed below, sequenced in a study of Tregs in tolerant kidney transplant recipients. Repertoires were generated with immunoSEQ multiplex PCR, while TCRdb's copy carries only in-frame clones and drops some. This table holds 75,000 to 95,000 clones, approximately 94% found once. The sequenced sample consisted of CD8+ T cells from blood. These receptors were obtained from a human donor in good health.

This clone was seen once. This chain connects TRBV18 to TRBJ2-7, with D unresolved. This CDR3 is 15 amino acids long. V was pared by 3 bases and J by 0 bases, with 12 bases between. Per germline, CDR1 KGHSH and CDR2 LQKENI. In DNA form, the CDR3 reads TGTGCCAGCTCACCTAACGACGTTCACTCCTACGAGCAGTACTTC. It encodes CASSPNDVHSYEQYF.

The rearrangement joins TRBV10-2 to TRBJ2-2; TRBD1 agrees at 7 bases. V lost 10 bases and J lost 2; bases outside the gene matches: 10. The CDR3 has 15 amino acids. Looked up from germline, CDR1 is WSHSY and CDR2 is SAAADI. This CDR3 is CATSTGTENTGELFF. CDR3 DNA sequence: TGCGCCACTTCCACCGGGACAGAAAACACCGGGGAGCTGTTTTTT.

The genes are TRBV5-6 and TRBJ2-7; TRBD2 is a possible D gene (6 bases). The germline gives CDR1 SGHDT, CDR2 YYEEEE. The CDR3 has 13 amino acids. Trimming cost V 4 bases and J 2 bases, with 10 bases left between them. The CDR3 region has the DNA TGTGCCAGCAGCATCGGAGGGCCCTACGAGCAGTACTTC. It codes for CASSIGGPYEQYF.

The chain joins TRBV2 to TRBJ1-4; 7 bases are shared with TRBD1. J was trimmed by 8 bases and V by 8 bases; bases with no gene match: 11. The germline V gene has CDR1 SNHLY and CDR2 FYNNEI. The CDR3 extends over 14 amino acids. CDR3 sequence: CASGRQGGTEKLFF. The CDR3 region has the DNA TGTGCCAGCGGCAGACAGGGCGGGACGGAAAAACTGTTTTTT.

This clone was counted only a few times. The rearrangement uses TRBV7-6 and TRBJ2-1, with TRBD2 matching over 8 bases. Trimming removed 1 base from V and 1 base from J; junction bases left unmatched: 9. This CDR3 contains 18 residues. CDR1 and CDR2 (germline): SGHVS, FNYEAQ. CDR3: CASSLVLAGRASYNEQFF. The CDR3 nucleotides read TGTGCCAGCAGCTTAGTTCTTGCCGGGAGGGCGTCCTACAATGAGCAGTTCTTC.

The rearrangement joins TRBV7-9 to TRBJ2-5; D is unresolved. Germline CDR1 and CDR2: SEHNR and FQNEAQ (reference sequence). The CDR3 covers 13 residues. Trimming left V 5 bases short and J 2 bases short, with 9 bases between. DNA of the CDR3: TGTGCCAGCAGCGTCCAAAGTCAAGAGACCCAGTACTTC. This encodes CASSVQSQETQYF.

This clone has ten or more counts. The sample holds other DNA sequences that translate to the same CDR3. The chain carries TRBV29-1 and TRBJ2-7, with 7 positions matching TRBD2. The CDR3 loop spans 12 amino acids. V shed 4 bases and J 2 bases; nucleotides not matched to a gene: 2. Looked up from germline, CDR1 is SQVTM and CDR2 is ANQGSEA. CDR3 protein: CSVASGAYEQYF. CDR3 in DNA: TGCAGCGTTGCTAGCGGCGCCTACGAGCAGTACTTC.

This chain links TRBV28 with TRBJ2-7; 9 bases are shared with TRBD2. Trimming removed 1 base from V and 4 bases from J; junction bases left unmatched: 2. CDR3 length equals 14 residues. Germline V lookup: CDR1 MDHEN, CDR2 SYDVKM. CDR3 sequence: CASSLFAGGYEQYF. CDR3 nucleotide sequence: TGTGCCAGCAGTTTATTTGCGGGAGGGTACGAGCAGTACTTC.

The chain has TRBV27 and TRBJ1-4; TRBD1 aligns across 8 bases. This CDR3 has 19 residues. Unmatched junction bases numbered 19, after V lost 7 bases and J lost 3 bases. Germline assignment: CDR1 MNHEY and CDR2 SMNVEV (reference sequence). CDR3 DNA: TGTGCCAGCAATTATCCGGGACAGGCTTCACTAACGTCTAATGAAAAACTGTTTTTT. Its protein product is CASNYPGQASLTSNEKLFF.

This chain uses TRBV29-1 with TRBJ1-2; 7 bases match TRBD1. V shed 4 bases and J 3 bases; nucleotides not matched to a gene: 14. The CDR3 has 16 amino acids. In germline, CDR1 is SQVTM, CDR2 ANQGSEA. The CDR3 DNA reads as TGCAGCGTTGTCTTCGGCAACAGGGGTTGGGACTATGGCTACACCTTC. It codes for CSVVFGNRGWDYGYTF.

The chain couples TRBV11-3 to TRBJ2-3, with D possibly matching TRBD2 (6 bases). Per the germline V gene, CDR1 is SGHNT and CDR2 is YENEEA. V was trimmed by 6 bases and J by 6 bases, leaving 13 bases between them. The CDR3 extends over 13 amino acids. The CDR3 protein is CASRPSVSDTQYF. DNA for the CDR3: TGTGCCAGCAGGCCTAGCGTGTCCGATACGCAGTATTTT.

V gene TRBV11-2 combines with J gene TRBJ2-7; the D gene is possibly TRBD1 (6 bases). This CDR3 is built from 16 residues. Germline V lookup: CDR1 SGHAT, CDR2 FQNNGV. Trimming pared 5 bases from V and 7 bases from J, leaving 24 bases between. The CDR3 region is CASSPQFDRISGEQYF. Here the CDR3 DNA reads TGTGCCAGCAGCCCTCAATTTGACAGGATATCAGGAGAGCAGTACTTC.

This clone was detected once. The chain couples TRBV2 to TRBJ2-3; TRBD2 matches at 9 bases. This CDR3 has 15 residues. CDR1 is SNHLY and CDR2 is FYNNEI in the germline V gene. Losses at the gene ends were 2 bases for V and 3 bases for J; bases not matched to a gene: 3. CDR3 in amino acids: CASSERRGGTDTQYF. As DNA, the CDR3 is TGTGCCAGCAGTGAACGGCGGGGGGGTACAGATACGCAGTATTTT.

The rearrangement links TRBV7-9 to TRBJ2-5, with D perhaps matching TRBD1 or TRBD2 (5 bases each). The assigned J gene may be wrong: the sequence end matches TRBJ2-7 better. The CDR3 is 16 amino acids. Germline V CDR1 and CDR2: SEHNR, FQNEAQ (reference sequence). CDR3 region: CASSLGFKQGDYEQYF. In DNA, the CDR3 is TGTGCCAGCAGCTTAGGATTTAAGCAGGGAGACTACGAGCAGTACTTC.

The V gene is TRBV27, the J gene TRBJ2-1, with 11 bases matching TRBD2. Per germline, CDR1 MNHEY and CDR2 SMNVEV (reference sequence). Trimming took 6 bases from V and 2 from J; bases not matched to a gene: 3. CDR3 size: 15 residues. CDR3 sequence: CASRVLAGAYNEQFF. The CDR3 DNA reads as TGTGCCAGCAGGGTACTAGCGGGAGCCTACAATGAGCAGTTCTTC.

The CDR3 bases are TGTGCCAGCAGCCAAGACCCGACAGGTTCCTACGAGCAGTACTTC. This codes for CASSQDPTGSYEQYF. The chain links TRBV4-2 to TRBJ2-7; possible D gene TRBD1, 6 bases. This CDR3 comprises 15 residues. Germline V gene lookup returns CDR1 LGHNA and CDR2 YNFKEQ. V shed 0 bases and J shed 1 base, with 10 bases lying between them.

The rearrangement links TRBV9 to TRBJ2-7; D may be TRBD1 or TRBD2 (5 bases each). This CDR3 is built from 13 residues. Between the trimmed V and J ends, which lost 5 bases and 3 bases, there was a span of 12 bases. In germline, CDR1 is SGDLS, CDR2 YYNGEE. This CDR3 reads CASSTGTNYEQYF. In DNA, the CDR3 is TGTGCCAGCAGTACGGGGACCAACTACGAGCAGTACTTC.

V and J are TRBV29-1 and TRBJ2-5; TRBD2 matches 11 bases. CDR3 length: 16 residues. CDR1 SQVTM and CDR2 ANQGSEA come from the germline V gene. V trimming: 6 bases; J trimming: 2 bases; junction bases outside the gene matches: 11. This CDR3 reads CSVESASGRRQETQYF. DNA of the CDR3: TGCAGCGTCGAGTCGGCTAGCGGGAGGCGGCAAGAGACCCAGTACTTC.

This clone was observed once. The chain carries TRBV27 and TRBJ2-1, with 7 bases matching TRBD2. Germline V gene sequence: CDR1 MNHEY, CDR2 SMNVEV (reference sequence). The CDR3 has 13 residues. V shed 1 base and J 9 bases; nucleotides not matched to a gene: 3. Here the CDR3 reads CASSLLSSGEQFF. CDR3 DNA: TGTGCCAGCAGTTTATTGTCTAGCGGTGAGCAGTTCTTC.

For this clone: Other DNA sequences from this sample encode an identical CDR3 as well. The J gene is TRBJ2-7, the V gene TRBV29-1; the match to TRBD2 covers 11 bases. The CDR3 runs to 16 residues. V lost 3 bases, J lost 4 bases, and 11 bases stayed unmatched. Germline V lookup: CDR1 SQVTM, CDR2 ANQGSEA. The CDR3: CSVEGMTSGKPYEQYF. The CDR3 nucleotides are TGCAGCGTTGAGGGCATGACTAGCGGGAAACCTTACGAGCAGTACTTC.

The rearrangement uses TRBV6-6 and TRBJ1-4; 9 bases are a match to TRBD1. Germline-derived CDR1 and CDR2 are MNHNY and SVGAGI (reference sequence). The V segment lost 7 bases and the J segment 4 bases; nucleotides outside the gene matches: 10. CDR3 length: 16 amino acids. This chain's CDR3 is CASTPGTGHYNEKLFF. DNA for the CDR3: TGTGCCAGCACCCCCGGGACAGGGCATTATAATGAAAAACTGTTTTTT.

This clone was seen a few times. J is TRBJ2-6 and V is TRBV6-1, with D possibly matching TRBD1 (6 bases). The CDR3 consists of 16 residues. The germline V gene has CDR1 MNHNS and CDR2 SASEGT. V lost 4 bases, J lost 0 bases, and 10 bases lay in between. CDR3 coding DNA: TGTGCCAGCAGTGTGACAGGACTCTCTGGGGCCAACGTCCTGACTTTC. It is translated as CASSVTGLSGANVLTF.

The chain recombines TRBV4-1 with TRBJ2-1; tentative D call: TRBD2 (5 bases). This CDR3 spans 17 amino acids. Germline V lookup: CDR1 MGHRA, CDR2 YSYEKL. Trimming shortened V by 0 bases and J by 5 bases, and 17 bases separated the two germline ends. CDR3 sequence: CASSQETQEVSNNEQFF. CDR3 nucleotide sequence: TGCGCCAGCAGCCAAGAAACGCAGGAGGTGTCGAACAATGAGCAGTTCTTC.

The rearrangement links TRBV7-6 to TRBJ1-1; D possibly corresponds to TRBD1 (6 bases). Trimming took 4 bases from V and 5 from J, leaving 20 bases between them. In germline, CDR1 is SGHVS, CDR2 FNYEAQ. The CDR3 is 16 residues long. This CDR3 is CASSSGGGRGRTEAFF. The CDR3 DNA sequence: TGTGCCAGCAGCTCCGGGGGGGGCAGGGGAAGGACTGAAGCTTTCTTT.

This clone is a singleton in its sample. V and J are TRBV2 and TRBJ1-1; TRBD1 matches at 7 bases. J lost 5 bases, V lost 3 bases, and 9 bases had no gene match. Germline lookup yields CDR1 SNHLY and CDR2 FYNNEI. CDR3 length: 15 amino acids. The CDR3 here is CASSDYQGGKTEAFF. The DNA of the CDR3 is TGTGCCAGCAGTGATTATCAGGGGGGGAAGACTGAAGCTTTCTTT.

The rearrangement joins TRBV4-1 to TRBJ2-3; 8 bases match TRBD2. From germline, CDR1 is MGHRA and CDR2 YSYEKL. This CDR3 region has 14 residues. Germline trimming cut 4 bases from V and 6 bases from J; bases unmatched to any gene: 6. CDR3 in amino acids: CASSPPGGRDTQYF. The CDR3 region has the DNA TGCGCCAGCAGCCCTCCCGGCGGGAGGGATACGCAGTATTTT.

The chain combines TRBV19 with TRBJ2-1; D could derive from TRBD1 or TRBD2 (5 bases each). This CDR3 is 16 amino acids long. V gave up 3 bases and J gave up 2 bases, with 14 bases separating them. Germline-derived CDR1 and CDR2 are LNHDA and SQIVND (reference sequence). The CDR3 reads CASSILPTGPYNEQFF. DNA of the CDR3: TGTGCCAGTAGTATTCTTCCTACGGGGCCCTACAATGAGCAGTTCTTC.

The chain combines TRBV7-2 with TRBJ1-3; D ambiguous. CDR3 size: 14 residues. From germline, CDR1 is SGHTA and CDR2 FQGNSA. V was cut by 5 bases and J by 1 base, with 9 bases left in between. The CDR3, as DNA: TGTGCCAGCAGCACCATAGGTTCTGGAAACACCATATATTTT. As protein: CASSTIGSGNTIYF.

The rearrangement uses TRBV7-9 and TRBJ1-1; D ambiguous. This CDR3 region has 13 residues. From germline, CDR1 is SEHNR and CDR2 FQNEAQ (reference sequence). Trimming removed 4 bases from V and 1 base from J, with 7 bases in between. Here the CDR3 DNA reads TGTGCCAGCAGCTGGTCAGCGAACACTGAAGCTTTCTTT. Amino acid sequence: CASSWSANTEAFF. The full variable domain, completed using reference TRBV7-9 and TRBJ1-1, is DTGVSQNPRHKITKRGQNVTFRCDPISEHNRLYWYRQTLGQGPEFLTYFQNEAQLEKSRLLSDRFSAERPKGSFSTLEIQRTEQGDSAMYLCASSWSANTEAFFGQGTRLTVV.